The following is a T cell receptor beta chain sequence with its context. These data belong to a study of T cell changes during pregnancy in multiple sclerosis. CDR1 MNHEY and CDR2 SMNVEV come from the germline V gene (reference sequence). This CDR3 contains 13 residues. V lost 3 bases and J lost 6, with 10 bases in between. Sequencing used immunoSEQ multiplex PCR; TCRdb keeps in-frame clones, though not all of them. The sample carries 75,000 to 100,000 clones, 92% recorded once. This sequence was found in a female donor with multiple sclerosis, enrolled in a pregnancy study. The J gene is TRBJ2-3, the V gene TRBV27; no reliable D call. The sample was peripheral blood, taken after pregnancy. CDR3 nucleotides: TGTGCCAGCAGTTTGGCCCTTCCTGATACGCAGTATTTT. Its translation: CASSLALPDTQYF.